What follows are 10 T cell receptor beta chains derived from one specimen sequenced in a study of identical twins. TCRdb reanalysed the 5' RACE reads using MiXCR and keeps one entry per CDR3 protein. The sample lists 700,000 or so distinct CDR3 sequences, 8.6% occurring once. These data also formed part of another study, on yellow fever vaccine responses in identical twins.

Sequencing was done on a sample of PBMCs. The receptors stem from a young woman in good health.

The chain employs TRBV6-2 or TRBV6-3 and TRBJ2-1; D not certain. Germline V CDR1 and CDR2: MNHEY, SVGEGT. The CDR3 contains 14 residues. Deletions cut 3 bases from V and 2 bases from J, with 8 bases between. The CDR3 region has the DNA TGTGCCAGCAGTTATTCGCAAACCTACAATGAGCAGTTCTTC. Encoded protein: CASSYSQTYNEQFF.

This clonotype was observed at least ten times. The chain combines TRBV4-3 with TRBJ2-1; maybe TRBD2 (5 bases). Germline lookup yields CDR1 LGHNA and CDR2 YSLEER. The CDR3 covers 15 residues. The V end lost 5 bases, the J end lost 6 bases, and 17 bases lay between the germline ends. The CDR3 DNA is TGCGCCAGCAGCGCAGGACCGGAGGAAACCAATGAGCAGTTCTTC. The encoded protein is CASSAGPEETNEQFF.

This clonotype was recorded many times. V usage is TRBV5-1 and J usage is TRBJ2-7, with a tentative D call TRBD1 (6 bases). The CDR3 spans 14 residues. From germline, CDR1 is SGHRS and CDR2 YFSETQ. V lost 3 bases and J lost 3, with 13 bases in between. Here the CDR3 reads CASSSGDPIYEQYF. In DNA, the CDR3 is TGCGCCAGCAGCTCAGGGGACCCCATCTACGAGCAGTACTTC.

This clonotype was seen at least ten times. The V gene is TRBV27, the J gene TRBJ1-3; D call uncertain. Germline loops: CDR1 MNHEY, CDR2 SMNVEV (reference sequence). Trimming left V 2 bases short and J 0 bases short, with 8 bases between. The CDR3 is 15 amino acids. The CDR3 protein is CASSLNTGSGNTIYF. Here the CDR3 DNA reads TGTGCCAGCAGTTTAAACACGGGCTCTGGAAACACCATATATTTT.

This clonotype was counted many times. V usage is TRBV14 and J usage is TRBJ2-7; D not certain. Germline V gene sequence: CDR1 SGHDN, CDR2 FVKESK. Trimming removed 0 bases at V and 6 bases at J, with 18 bases between. This CDR3 contains 16 residues. CDR3 in amino acids: CASSQEVGPLITEQYF. CDR3 DNA sequence: TGTGCCAGCAGCCAAGAAGTCGGTCCCCTCATCACCGAGCAGTACTTC. The variable domain in full, completed from reference TRBV14 and TRBJ2-7, reads EAGVTQFPSHSVIEKGQTVTLRCDPISGHDNLYWYRRVMGKEIKFLLHFVKESKQDESGMPNNRFLAERTGGTYSTLKVQPAELEDSGVYFCASSQEVGPLITEQYFGPGTRLTVT.

The genes are TRBV24-1 and TRBJ2-7; D is perhaps TRBD1 (6 bases). This CDR3 is 14 amino acids long. Looked up from germline, CDR1 is KGHDR and CDR2 is SFDVKD. V shed 3 bases and J shed 2 bases, with 10 bases lying between them. The CDR3 is CATSDRTVPYEQYF. CDR3 in DNA: TGTGCCACCAGTGATAGGACAGTTCCCTACGAGCAGTACTTC.

This clonotype came up a few times. J is TRBJ2-1 and V is TRBV5-1; TRBD2 aligns across 7 bases. The CDR3 sequence is 15 residues long. Germline loops: CDR1 SGHRS, CDR2 YFSETQ. V was clipped by 5 bases and J by 7 bases; unmatched bases: 12. The CDR3 spells CASSRVSGGVNEQFF. DNA for the CDR3: TGCGCCAGCAGTCGGGTGTCGGGAGGAGTTAATGAGCAGTTCTTC.

This clonotype was seen a handful of times. The chain uses TRBV5-4 and TRBJ2-1; TRBD2 aligns across 9 bases. The germline gives CDR1 SGHNT, CDR2 YYREEE (reference sequence). Trimming cost V 0 bases and J 1 base; bases outside gene matches: 11. This CDR3 spans 19 amino acids. CDR3 amino acids: CASSLAVWRGGPSYNEQFF. The DNA for the CDR3 is TGTGCCAGCAGCTTGGCTGTTTGGCGGGGGGGCCCTTCCTACAATGAGCAGTTCTTC.

This clonotype was seen only a few times. The V and J genes are TRBV9 and TRBJ2-7; D not certain. Germline V gene sequence: CDR1 SGDLS, CDR2 YYNGEE. The CDR3 loop spans 15 amino acids. The germline V and J ends were trimmed by 0 bases and 0 bases, with 10 bases remaining between them. CDR3 in DNA: TGTGCCAGCAGCGTAGGATTCATCCCCTCCTACGAGCAGTACTTC. Translating it yields CASSVGFIPSYEQYF.

This clonotype came up a few times. The V gene is TRBV4-3, the J gene TRBJ2-2; unclear D gene. From germline, CDR1 is LGHNA and CDR2 YSLEER. CDR3 length: 18 amino acids. Trimming cost V 0 bases and J 0 bases, with 14 bases left between them. CDR3 in DNA: TGCGCCAGCAGCCAAGAAGGCGGCGACGGTCCGAACACCGGGGAGCTGTTTTTT. Its protein is CASSQEGGDGPNTGELFF.